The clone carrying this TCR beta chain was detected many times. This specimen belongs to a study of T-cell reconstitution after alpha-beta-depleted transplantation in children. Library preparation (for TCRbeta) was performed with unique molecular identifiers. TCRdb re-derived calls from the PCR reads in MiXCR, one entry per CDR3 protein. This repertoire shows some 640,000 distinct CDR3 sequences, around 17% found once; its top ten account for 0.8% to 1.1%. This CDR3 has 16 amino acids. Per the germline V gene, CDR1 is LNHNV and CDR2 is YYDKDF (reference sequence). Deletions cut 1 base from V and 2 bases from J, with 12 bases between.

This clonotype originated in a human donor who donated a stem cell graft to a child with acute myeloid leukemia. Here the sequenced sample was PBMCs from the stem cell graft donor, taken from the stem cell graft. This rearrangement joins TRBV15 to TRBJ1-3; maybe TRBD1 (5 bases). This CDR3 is CATSRVAGPAGNTIYF. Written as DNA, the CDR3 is TGTGCCACCAGCAGAGTTGCAGGGCCTGCTGGAAACACCATATATTTT.